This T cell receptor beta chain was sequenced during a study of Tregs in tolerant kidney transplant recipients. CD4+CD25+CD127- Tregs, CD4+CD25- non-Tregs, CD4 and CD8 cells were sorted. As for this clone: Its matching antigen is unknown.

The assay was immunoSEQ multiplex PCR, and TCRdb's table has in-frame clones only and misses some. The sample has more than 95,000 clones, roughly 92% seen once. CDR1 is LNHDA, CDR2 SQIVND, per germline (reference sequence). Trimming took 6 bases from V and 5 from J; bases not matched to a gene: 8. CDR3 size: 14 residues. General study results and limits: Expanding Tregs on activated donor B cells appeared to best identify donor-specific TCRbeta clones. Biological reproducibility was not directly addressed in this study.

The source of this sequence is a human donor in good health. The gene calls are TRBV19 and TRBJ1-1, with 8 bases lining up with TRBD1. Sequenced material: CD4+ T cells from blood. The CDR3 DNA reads TGTGCCAGTAGCAGGACAGGGTGGATGACTGAAGCTTTCTTT. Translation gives CASSRTGWMTEAFF.